The clone carrying this T cell receptor (beta chain) was seen a few times. This sample's time point: cycle 4 day 1 (C4D1), after 5 to 7 weeks of nivolumab. Relapses following autologous stem cell transplantation were seen in all patients, with brentuximab vedotin exposure varying. This sample was included in a study of PD-1 blockade in classical Hodgkin lymphoma. Repertoires were generated with immunoSEQ multiplex PCR, while TCRdb's copy carries only in-frame clones and drops some. The sample holds 20,000 to 25,000 clones, roughly 80% seen once. Looked up from germline, CDR1 is SGHAT and CDR2 is FQNNGV. V was trimmed by 2 bases and J by 3 bases, leaving 13 bases between them. CDR3 length: 15 amino acids.

The clonotype was recovered from a human donor with classical Hodgkin lymphoma. The sequencing here drew on peripheral blood mononuclear cells (PBMCs), taken before the fourth cycle of nivolumab. The V and J genes are TRBV11-2 and TRBJ1-2; D is perhaps TRBD1 (6 bases). The CDR3 protein is CASSLTGSLDYGYTF. CDR3 coding DNA: TGTGCCAGCAGCTTAACAGGGAGTCTCGACTATGGCTACACCTTC. Full variable domain (missing parts from reference TRBV11-2 and TRBJ1-2): EAGVAQSPRYKIIEKRQSVAFWCNPISGHATLYWYQQILGQGPKLLIQFQNNGVVDDSQLPKDRFSAERLKGVDSTLKIQPAKLEDSAVYLCASSLTGSLDYGYTFGSGTRLTVV.